The source of this T cell receptor beta chain is a study of PD-L1 blockade in urothelial cancer. Looked up from germline, CDR1 is SGHAT and CDR2 is FQNNGV. Trimming took off 1 base at V and 3 bases at J, with 14 bases between the two ends. The CDR3 is 16 residues long. The time point: pretreatment peripheral blood. The table came from immunoSEQ multiplex PCR; TCRdb's copy has only in-frame clones and leaves some out. The sample lists about 39,000 clones; approximately 90% were seen once. The chain uses TRBV11-2 and TRBJ2-3, with a weak D call TRBD2 (6 bases). Sequenced here: PBMCs, sampled around atezolizumab (anti-PD-L1) treatment. This clonotype was obtained from a woman aged 55-69 years with urothelial cancer. The DNA for the CDR3 is TGTGCCAGCAGCTTAGGCGGGACGTGGACGACAGATACGCAGTATTTT. Translated, it gives CASSLGGTWTTDTQYF.